This TCR beta chain was identified in a study of blood T cell repertoires in COVID-19. As for the study in general: Whether acute or convalescent, the COVID-19 samples came from the United States, Italy and Spain.

Germline V gene lookup returns CDR1 ENHRY and CDR2 SYGVKD. The CDR3 has 14 amino acids. With V trimmed by 10 bases and J by 3 bases, 12 bases remained unmatched. Individuals drawn from under 30 US areas were about 18 to 100 years old. Which cohort a participant joined came from the clinical history participants gave. The method was immunoSEQ multiplex PCR; TCRdb's version includes in-frame clones alone and lacks a portion of them. This sample has a few hundred thousand clones, with less than 90% found just once. The clonotype was recovered from a woman aged 25-40 years who had recovered from COVID-19. The chain combines TRBV10-3 with TRBJ2-7; TRBD2 aligns across 7 bases. The sequencing sample was made of PBMCs or T cells enriched from blood (not recorded which). In DNA, the CDR3 is TGTGCCACGAGACGAGAGACTAGCTTCTACGAGCAGTACTTC. Amino acid sequence: CATRRETSFYEQYF.